The 27 T cell receptor beta chains reported below all come from one sample, sequenced in a study of shared clonotypes between healthy human individuals. This table comes from immunoSEQ multiplex PCR, and its TCRdb copy is limited to in-frame clones, with some not included. The repertoire has approximately 2.5 million clones, 93% of them found once; the top ten carry 0.36%. Sequencing was carried out using naive CD4+ T cells from PBMCs. Subset indicated: CD45RA+ positively selected. The receptor source for this set is a man younger than 35 in good health. Some clones in this sample may be carry-over from other donors' samples.

The chain is built from TRBV30 and TRBJ2-6; 9 bases match TRBD1. The germline gives CDR1 GTSNPN, CDR2 SVGIG (reference sequence). V was pared by 8 bases and J by 0 bases, with 8 bases of the junction left unmatched. The CDR3 spans 16 residues. The CDR3 loop is CALFGQGLSGANVLTF. The CDR3 DNA is TGTGCCCTTTTCGGACAGGGGCTCTCTGGGGCCAACGTCCTGACTTTC.

A note on this clone: The same CDR3 also results from other DNA sequences found in this sample. The chain combines TRBV9 with TRBJ2-7, with 8 bases aligning to TRBD2. There are 14 residues in the CDR3. V shed 2 bases and J 1 base; nucleotides not matched to a gene: 2. Germline CDR1 reads SGDLS; CDR2 reads YYNGEE. The CDR3 DNA is TGTGCCAGCAGCGTTAGCGGGACTTCCTACGAGCAGTACTTC. It translates to CASSVSGTSYEQYF.

V and J are TRBV6-5 and TRBJ2-1, with a possible D match to TRBD2 (5 bases). This CDR3 contains 15 residues. Per the germline V gene, CDR1 is MNHEY and CDR2 is SVGAGI. The V and J ends lost 2 bases and 2 bases respectively, with 10 bases between them. The CDR3 bases are TGTGCCAGCAGTTACAAGAGCGGTACCTACAATGAGCAGTTCTTC. Translation gives CASSYKSGTYNEQFF.

The CDR3 spells CASRSRDLWAQYF. The CDR3, as DNA: TGTGCCAGCAGATCCCGGGACCTTTGGGCGCAGTATTTT. This chain links TRBV6-1 with TRBJ2-3; D possibly matches TRBD1 or TRBD2 (5 bases each). Trimming removed 6 bases at V and 10 bases at J, with 17 bases between. The CDR3 is 13 residues long. The germline gives CDR1 MNHNS, CDR2 SASEGT.

The chain joins TRBV25-1 to TRBJ2-1, with D unclear. Trimming took off 6 bases at V and 3 bases at J, with 3 bases between the two ends. Germline CDR1 MGHDK, CDR2 SYGVNS. The CDR3 sequence is 11 residues long. The CDR3 nucleotides read TGTGCCAGCAGGGACTACAATGAGCAGTTCTTC. Translating gives CASRDYNEQFF.

This rearrangement joins TRBV5-1 to TRBJ2-7; D gene ambiguous. Between the trimmed V and J ends, which lost 3 bases and 0 bases, there was a span of 13 bases. The CDR3 has 15 residues. CDR1 and CDR2 from the germline V gene are SGHRS and YFSETQ. The CDR3 sequence: CASSSFIKSSYEQYF. The CDR3 coding sequence is TGCGCCAGCAGCTCTTTCATAAAGAGCTCCTACGAGCAGTACTTC.

With respect to this clone: The identical CDR3 is also encoded by other nucleotide sequences in the sample. This chain joins TRBV9 and TRBJ2-6; D is perhaps TRBD1 (6 bases). The CDR3 spans 15 residues. Germline V gene lookup returns CDR1 SGDLS and CDR2 YYNGEE. The V and J ends lost 3 bases and 4 bases respectively, with 11 bases between them. The CDR3 reads CASSAQGSGANVLTF. CDR3 sequence (DNA): TGTGCCAGCAGCGCACAGGGCTCCGGGGCCAACGTCCTGACTTTC. The whole variable domain, remainder taken from reference TRBV9 and TRBJ2-6, is DSGVTQTPKHLITATGQRVTLRCSPRSGDLSVYWYQQSLDQGLQFLIQYYNGEERAKGNILERFSAQQFPDLHSELNLSSLELGDSALYFCASSAQGSGANVLTFGAGSRLTVL.

The chain uses TRBV29-1 and TRBJ2-1, with TRBD2 matching over 14 bases. The ends lost 7 bases at V and 6 bases at J; junction bases unmatched: 5. This CDR3 contains 14 residues. Per the germline V gene, CDR1 is SQVTM and CDR2 is ANQGSEA. CDR3 region: CSARGTSGSNEQFF. CDR3 nucleotide sequence: TGCAGCGCTAGAGGGACTAGCGGGAGCAATGAGCAGTTCTTC.

V and J are TRBV5-1 and TRBJ2-1; D is unresolved. The CDR3 runs to 12 residues. The germline CDR1 and CDR2 sequences are SGHRS and YFSETQ. Trimming cost V 2 bases and J 3 bases, with 3 bases left between them. The CDR3 sequence: CASSFDYNEQFF. In DNA, the CDR3 is TGCGCCAGCAGCTTCGACTACAATGAGCAGTTCTTC. The entire variable domain, with the rest obtained from reference TRBV5-1 and TRBJ2-1, is as follows: KAGVTQTPRYLIKTRGQQVTLSCSPISGHRSVSWYQQTPGQGLQFLFEYFSETQRNKGNFPGRFSGRQFSNSRSEMNVSTLELGDSALYLCASSFDYNEQFFGPGTRLTVL.

The rearrangement uses TRBV11-2 and TRBJ1-6; no clear D. Between the trimmed V and J ends, which lost 0 bases and 6 bases, there was a span of 9 bases. CDR1 is SGHAT and CDR2 is FQNNGV in the germline V gene. CDR3 length: 15 amino acids. CDR3 loop: CASSLDQIPNSPLHF. The CDR3 DNA follows: TGTGCCAGCAGCTTAGATCAGATCCCTAATTCACCCCTCCACTTT.

This sequence joins TRBV6-1 and TRBJ2-3; 9 nucleotides line up with TRBD2. CDR1 MNHNS and CDR2 SASEGT come from the germline V gene. V was clipped by 6 bases and J by 1 base; unmatched bases: 5. This CDR3 is 15 amino acids long. CDR3 sequence reads: CASRPSGRRTDTQYF. The CDR3 DNA follows: TGTGCCAGCAGACCCAGCGGGAGGCGCACAGATACGCAGTATTTT.

J is TRBJ2-7 and V is TRBV5-8; 9 bases are a match to TRBD2. This CDR3 has 14 amino acids. J lost 1 base, V lost 3 bases, and 2 bases had no gene match. The germline V gene encodes CDR1 SGHTS and CDR2 YDEGEE. The CDR3 DNA is TGTGCCAGCAGCTCTAGCGGGAAATCCTACGAGCAGTACTTC. The encoded protein is CASSSSGKSYEQYF.

The CDR3 here is CASSPPPGSGQGIYEQYF. Here the CDR3 DNA reads TGTGCCAGCAGCCCACCCCCGGGTTCGGGACAGGGAATATACGAGCAGTACTTC. This chain uses TRBV7-2 with TRBJ2-7, with TRBD1 matching over 9 bases. The germline gives CDR1 SGHTA, CDR2 FQGNSA. The CDR3 is 18 residues long. V was pared by 5 bases and J by 4 bases, with 18 bases of the junction left unmatched.

J is TRBJ2-1 and V is TRBV18; weak D call: TRBD2 (5 bases). The ends were cut back, 1 base at V and 10 bases at J, with 23 bases in the middle. The CDR3 consists of 17 residues. Germline values: CDR1 KGHSH, CDR2 LQKENI. The CDR3 DNA reads as TGTGCCAGCTCACCACGGATAAGCGGTTCCTCTCCCTCGGAGCAGTTCTTC. It encodes CASSPRISGSSPSEQFF.

The chain combines TRBV7-2 with TRBJ1-2, with D possibly being TRBD1 (5 bases). V lost 3 bases and J lost 4, with 9 bases in between. In germline, CDR1 is SGHTA, CDR2 FQGNSA. CDR3 length: 13 residues. Here the CDR3 DNA reads TGTGCCAGCAGCTTCCAGGGCGCCTATGGCTACACCTTC. Encoded protein: CASSFQGAYGYTF.

Of note for this clone: This CDR3 is also generated by other DNA sequences in the sample. The rearrangement uses TRBV5-6 and TRBJ2-1; no clear D gene. Trimming took off 5 bases at V and 0 bases at J, with 9 bases between the two ends. This CDR3 contains 14 residues. Germline V gene sequence: CDR1 SGHDT, CDR2 YYEEEE. The CDR3 nucleotides read TGTGCCAGCAGTCGAGGAAGCTCCTACAATGAGCAGTTCTTC. Its protein is CASSRGSSYNEQFF.

V usage is TRBV27 and J usage is TRBJ2-2; TRBD2 aligns across 9 bases. Germline values: CDR1 MNHEY, CDR2 SMNVEV (reference sequence). With V trimmed by 4 bases and J by 1 base, 7 bases remained unmatched. The CDR3 totals 17 residues. The CDR3 here is CASSSPRTSENTGELFF. In nucleotides, the CDR3 is TGTGCCAGCAGTTCCCCCCGGACTAGCGAGAACACCGGGGAGCTGTTTTTT.

The chain's CDR3 is CASSLVWTPSSGANVLTF. Written as DNA, the CDR3 is TGCGCCAGCAGCTTGGTGTGGACACCCAGCTCTGGGGCCAACGTCCTGACTTTC. The V and J genes are TRBV5-1 and TRBJ2-6; D possibly corresponds to TRBD1 (5 bases). This CDR3 has 18 amino acids. Looked up from germline, CDR1 is SGHRS and CDR2 is YFSETQ. Between the trimmed V and J ends, which lost 0 bases and 0 bases, there was a span of 13 bases.

This clone was seen more than once but under ten times. The chain recombines TRBV6-5 with TRBJ1-4; tentatively, D is TRBD1 (6 bases). V lost 6 bases and J lost 0, with 11 bases in between. Germline assignment: CDR1 MNHEY and CDR2 SVGAGI. This CDR3 is built from 15 residues. CDR3 region: CASSQDRTTNEKLFF. The CDR3 DNA reads as TGTGCCAGCAGCCAGGACAGAACAACTAATGAAAAACTGTTTTTT.

The rearrangement links TRBV6-6 to TRBJ2-3; D uncertain. Between the trimmed V and J ends, which lost 1 base and 6 bases, there was a span of 8 bases. The length of the CDR3 is 13 residues. Germline V gives CDR1 MNHNY, CDR2 SVGAGI (reference sequence). CDR3 sequence: CASSYFRRDTQYF. In DNA, the CDR3 is TGTGCCAGCAGTTACTTTCGACGGGATACGCAGTATTTT.

J is TRBJ2-7 and V is TRBV28, with D possibly being TRBD1 or TRBD2 (5 bases each). The V end lost 6 bases, the J end lost 3 bases, and 15 bases lay between the germline ends. This CDR3 spans 14 amino acids. Germline V lookup: CDR1 MDHEN, CDR2 SYDVKM. DNA for the CDR3: TGTGCCAGCAGGTTCACGGGGCAATTCTACGAGCAGTACTTC. As protein: CASRFTGQFYEQYF.

In its sample, this clone was seen once. This chain joins TRBV19 and TRBJ2-5, with a weak D call TRBD1 (5 bases). Per germline, CDR1 LNHDA and CDR2 SQIVND (reference sequence). The CDR3 has 15 residues. Trimming stripped 5 bases from V and 3 bases from J, with 16 bases between. CDR3 residues: CASSRLGVGKETQYF. The CDR3 DNA reads TGTGCCAGTAGTCGTTTAGGGGTAGGGAAAGAGACCCAGTACTTC.

The chain combines TRBV2 with TRBJ1-1; D is possibly TRBD1 (5 bases). The CDR3 is 14 amino acids. CDR1 and CDR2 (germline): SNHLY, FYNNEI. V was pared by 6 bases and J by 2 bases, with 13 bases between. DNA for the CDR3: TGTGCCAGCAGCCGCCGACAGAGAAACACTGAAGCTTTCTTT. Translated, it gives CASSRRQRNTEAFF.

This clone was seen once. CDR3: CASSSQAQRRTDTQYF. CDR3 bases: TGCGCCAGCAGCTCACAAGCCCAGCGCCGCACAGATACGCAGTATTTT. This sequence joins TRBV4-3 and TRBJ2-3; D remains unclear. CDR1 LGHNA and CDR2 YSLEER come from the germline V gene. The CDR3 has 16 residues. V shed 5 bases and J shed 1 base, with 16 bases lying between them.

The chain couples TRBV6-5 to TRBJ1-3; the D is unclear. The germline V and J ends were trimmed by 5 bases and 4 bases, with 6 bases remaining between them. The length of the CDR3 is 12 residues. CDR1 is MNHEY, CDR2 SVGAGI, per germline. Here the CDR3 DNA reads TGTGCCAGCAGTAACAGCGGAAACACCATATATTTT. This encodes CASSNSGNTIYF.

The chain recombines TRBV5-1 with TRBJ2-2; the D is unclear. CDR3 size: 15 residues. V gave up 1 base and J gave up 0 bases, with 7 bases separating them. Germline V gives CDR1 SGHRS, CDR2 YFSETQ. CDR3 bases: TGCGCCAGCAGCTTGACGGGTCCGAACACCGGGGAGCTGTTTTTT. Its protein is CASSLTGPNTGELFF.

This chain connects TRBV5-4 to TRBJ2-1; D is perhaps TRBD2 (6 bases). This CDR3 contains 15 residues. The ends were cut back, 2 bases at V and 5 bases at J, with 14 bases in the middle. Germline CDR1 reads SGHNT; CDR2 reads YYREEE (reference sequence). The CDR3 bases are TGTGCCAGCAGCTTTGGCCTAGCGACAGACAATGAGCAGTTCTTC. This encodes CASSFGLATDNEQFF.